Listed below are T cell receptor beta chains from one sample, sequenced in a study of CD8+ T cells in alopecia areata. Assay used: immunoSEQ multiplex PCR; TCRdb lists only in-frame clones, some missing. The table records 110,000 to 150,000 clones, roughly 52% of them present only once. Sequences were derived from CD8+ T cells sorted from blood, sampled at week 4, from a patient treated with tofacitinib. These receptors originate from a human donor with alopecia areata. CDR3s include the opening cysteine and the closing phenylalanine or tryptophan. The order of the fields is V gene, J gene, D gene, clone size, CDR3 protein, CDR3 DNA. A D gene is named only where the DNA matches it firmly. Some rows mark clone size as missing; the rest say once, few, many or name a class of expanded clone.

TRBV7-6	TRBJ2-2	NA	few	CASSVTTGPITGELFF	TGTGCCAGCAGCGTAACGACCGGGCCTATCACCGGGGAGCTGTTTTTT
TRBV5-4	TRBJ2-2	NA	few	CASSFTEGGELFF	TGTGCCAGCAGCTTTACAGAAGGCGGGGAGCTGTTTTTT
TRBV27	TRBJ2-1	NA	NA	CASTPGGGRNEQFF	TGTGCCAGCACTCCAGGGGGGGGCCGGAATGAGCAGTTCTTC
TRBV7-8	TRBJ2-5	NA	NA	CASSFMGAQETQYF	TGTGCCAGCAGCTTTATGGGGGCCCAAGAGACCCAGTACTTC
TRBV5-1	TRBJ1-6	TRBD1	few	CASSLDRGDSPLHF	TGCGCCAGCAGCTTGGACAGGGGGGATTCACCCCTCCACTTT
TRBV7-9	TRBJ2-7	NA	NA	CASSGINTSSYEQYF	TGTGCCAGCAGCGGAATTAACACGAGCTCCTACGAGCAGTACTTC
TRBV7-9	TRBJ1-5	NA	NA	CASSRDGYNQPQHF	TGTGCCAGCAGCCGCGACGGATACAATCAGCCCCAGCATTTT
TRBV10-3	TRBJ2-7	TRBD1	few	CAISESTDRGEQYF	TGTGCCATCAGTGAGTCCACCGACAGGGGCGAGCAGTACTTC
TRBV23-1	TRBJ1-6	NA	NA	CASSQSGSHNSPLHF	TGCGCCAGCAGTCAATCGGGCAGCCATAATTCACCCCTCCACTTT
TRBV15	TRBJ2-1	TRBD2	NA	CATSRLWRGGASEQFF	TGTGCCACCAGCAGACTCTGGCGCGGGGGGGCCTCTGAGCAGTTCTTC
TRBV7-9	TRBJ2-7	TRBD1	NA	CASSYGTGATF	TGTGCCAGCAGCTACGGGACAGGGGCCACCTTC
TRBV30	TRBJ1-4	NA	NA	CAWSVDEKLFF	TGTGCCTGGAGTGTAGATGAAAAACTGTTTTTT
TRBV12-5	TRBJ2-2	NA	NA	CASGPRGPNTGELFF	TGTGCTAGTGGCCCCCGGGGGCCTAACACCGGGGAGCTGTTTTTT
TRBV29-1	TRBJ2-7	NA	NA	CSVDGRGGYEQYF	TGCAGCGTTGATGGTAGGGGCGGCTACGAGCAGTACTTC
TRBV27	TRBJ1-2	NA	NA	CASSPHTGGRMAF	TGTGCCAGCAGTCCGCATACCGGGGGGCGCATGGCCTTC
TRBV5-6	TRBJ2-7	NA	few	CASSPGTQEQYF	TGTGCCAGCAGCCCCGGGACTCAAGAGCAGTACTTC
TRBV5-6	TRBJ1-2	NA	once	CASSLSFLGYTF	TGTGCCAGCAGCCTTTCCTTTCTTGGCTACACCTTC
TRBV7-9	TRBJ1-4	NA	few	CASSFGEKLFF	TGTGCCAGCAGCTTCGGTGAAAAACTGTTTTTT
TRBV30	TRBJ2-7	TRBD1	NA	CAWSILGQDSHYEQYF	TGTGCCTGGAGTATACTCGGACAGGACTCCCACTACGAGCAGTACTTC
TRBV6-6	TRBJ2-7	NA	NA	CASSYLLGYEQYF	TGTGCCAGCAGTTACCTCCTTGGGTACGAGCAGTACTTC
TRBV5-1	TRBJ1-1	NA	NA	CASSLRGALNTEAFF	TGCGCCAGCAGCCTTCGGGGGGCACTGAACACTGAAGCTTTCTTT
TRBV27	TRBJ2-3	NA	few	CASSFDADTQYF	TGTGCCAGCAGTTTCGATGCAGATACGCAGTATTTT
TRBV4-1	TRBJ1-2	NA	NA	CASSQRQSRIDGYTF	TGCGCCAGCAGCCAACGGCAAAGTAGAATCGATGGCTACACCTTC
TRBV2	TRBJ1-5	NA	NA	CASSGQWNQPQHF	TGTGCCAGCAGCGGACAGTGGAATCAGCCCCAGCATTTT
TRBV6-5	TRBJ2-3	TRBD2	NA	CASSYGAGRTDTQYF	TGTGCCAGCAGTTACGGAGCGGGGCGCACAGATACGCAGTATTTT
TRBV5-1	TRBJ2-7	TRBD1	NA	CASSGPGQVAYEQYF	TGCGCCAGCAGCGGACCGGGACAGGTAGCCTACGAGCAGTACTTC
TRBV19	TRBJ1-2	NA	few	CASSIERYGYTF	TGTGCCAGTAGTATAGAACGCTATGGCTACACCTTC
TRBV29-1	TRBJ1-1	NA	NA	CSVEVINTEAFF	TGCAGCGTTGAAGTGATAAACACTGAAGCTTTCTTT
TRBV30	TRBJ2-2	TRBD2	NA	CAWSPSGGELFF	TGTGCCTGGAGTCCTAGCGGCGGGGAGCTGTTTTTT
TRBV4-1	TRBJ2-7	NA	few	CASSQRSSYEQYF	TGCGCCAGCAGCCAGCGCAGCTCCTACGAGCAGTACTTC
TRBV29-1	TRBJ1-2	NA	NA	CSVRQGLRDYTF	TGCAGCGTTCGTCAGGGACTAAGGGACTACACCTTC
TRBV7-9	TRBJ1-4	NA	NA	CASSSPGAWAEKLFF	TGTGCCAGCAGCTCGCCCGGGGCATGGGCCGAAAAACTGTTTTTT
TRBV7-9	TRBJ2-2	TRBD1	few	CASSSTGGNAGELFF	TGTGCCAGCAGCTCGACAGGGGGGAACGCCGGGGAGCTGTTTTTT
TRBV5-5	TRBJ2-1	TRBD2	NA	CASSHTLLAPYNEQFF	TGTGCCAGCAGCCATACCCTACTAGCGCCATACAATGAGCAGTTCTTC
TRBV2	TRBJ2-2	TRBD2	NA	CASRAGTSETGELFF	TGTGCCAGCAGGGCCGGGACTAGCGAAACCGGGGAGCTGTTTTTT
TRBV5-4	TRBJ2-2	NA	NA	CASSFILQDLTGELFF	TGTGCCAGCAGCTTTATTTTACAGGACCTCACCGGGGAGCTGTTTTTT
TRBV5-6	TRBJ2-7	TRBD1	few	CASSSGQATYEQYF	TGTGCCAGCAGCTCGGGACAGGCAACCTACGAGCAGTACTTC
TRBV4-3	TRBJ2-5	NA	NA	CASSQDSGGTEAAETQYF	TGCGCCAGCAGCCAAGATTCGGGTGGGACTGAGGCCGCAGAGACCCAGTACTTC
TRBV11-2	TRBJ2-7	NA	NA	CASSLGGGQYF	TGTGCCAGCAGCTTAGGGGGTGGGCAGTACTTC
TRBV29-1	TRBJ2-1	TRBD2	NA	CSVEGSGGYNEQFF	TGCAGCGTTGAGGGTAGCGGGGGTTACAATGAGCAGTTCTTC
TRBV19	TRBJ2-1	NA	NA	CASSTGQYILNEQFF	TGTGCCAGTAGTACAGGACAGTATATCCTAAATGAGCAGTTCTTC
TRBV29-1	TRBJ1-2	NA	NA	CSVLGVHYGYTF	TGCAGCGTCCTCGGGGTCCACTATGGCTACACCTTC
TRBV7-2	TRBJ2-5	TRBD2	NA	CASSLTAGGARTQYF	TGTGCCAGCAGCTTAACGGCCGGGGGGGCCAGGACCCAGTACTTC
TRBV27	TRBJ2-3	NA	few	CASSWEGERDTQYF	TGTGCCAGCAGCTGGGAAGGCGAGCGAGATACGCAGTATTTT
TRBV11-2	TRBJ2-1	NA	few	CASSLFPLGDEQFF	TGTGCCAGCAGCTTATTCCCCTTGGGGGATGAGCAGTTCTTC
TRBV29-1	TRBJ1-2	NA	few	CSVGHGRAGYTF	TGCAGCGTAGGCCACGGTAGAGCCGGCTACACCTTC
TRBV27	TRBJ2-2	TRBD1	NA	CASSPQKAGGTGELFF	TGTGCCAGCAGTCCACAGAAGGCAGGGGGTACCGGGGAGCTGTTTTTT
TRBV29-1	TRBJ2-7	TRBD1	NA	CSVETISGTGYEQYF	TGCAGCGTTGAAACCATCTCCGGGACAGGGTACGAGCAGTACTTC